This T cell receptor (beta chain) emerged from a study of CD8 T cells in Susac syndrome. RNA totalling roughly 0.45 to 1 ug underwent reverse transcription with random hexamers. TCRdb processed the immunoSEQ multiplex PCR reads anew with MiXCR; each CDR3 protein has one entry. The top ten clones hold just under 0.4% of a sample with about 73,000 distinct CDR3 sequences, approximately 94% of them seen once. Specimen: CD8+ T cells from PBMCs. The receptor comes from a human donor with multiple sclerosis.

As DNA, the CDR3 is TGTGCCAGCAGCTTAGGGTTGGGTGAGACCCAGTACTTC. This translates into CASSLGLGETQYF. The V gene is TRBV7-6, the J gene TRBJ2-5; D remains unclear. This CDR3 is built from 13 residues. CDR1 SGHVS and CDR2 FNYEAQ come from the germline V gene. With 1 base removed from V and 5 bases from J, the gap between germline ends came to 8 bases.